Listed below are T cell receptor beta chains from one sample, sequenced in a study of CD8 T cells in ankylosing spondylitis. TCRdb reanalysed the 5' RACE reads using MiXCR and keeps one entry per CDR3 protein. The data show 220,000 or so distinct CDR3 sequences, approximately 10% seen once. The specimen was blood, either unsorted or a sorted T cell fraction (not recorded which). The source is a male donor with ankylosing spondylitis or in good health (not recorded which). The CDR3 runs from the conserved cysteine through the conserved F or W. A D gene is named only where the DNA matches it firmly. Not all rows give a size; the values are once, few, many and, for expanded clones, a class.

TRBD1	once	TRBV7-9	TRBJ2-7	15	CASSPHVDRGYEQYF	TGTGCCAGCAGCCCTCACGTGGACAGGGGCTACGAGCAGTACTTC
TRBD1	few	TRBV25-1	TRBJ2-7	13	CASSDDRVGKQYF	TGTGCCAGCAGTGACGACAGGGTGGGTAAGCAGTACTTC
NA	many	TRBV28	TRBJ2-4	17	CASSLGRLRDSRDIQYF	TGTGCCAGCAGTTTAGGCCGTCTCCGGGACTCTCGGGACATTCAGTACTTC
TRBD1	NA	TRBV6-1	TRBJ2-5	15	CATVPGQLYQETQYF	TGTGCCACTGTACCGGGACAGCTATACCAAGAGACCCAGTACTTC
TRBD1	many	TRBV9	TRBJ1-6	15	CASSVGQEYNSPLHF	TGTGCCAGCAGCGTGGGACAGGAGTATAATTCACCCCTCCACTTT
TRBD1	few	TRBV12-3/TRBV12-4	TRBJ2-5	17	CASSLARSGGLYETQYF	TGTGCCAGCAGTTTAGCGCGGTCAGGGGGTCTGTATGAGACCCAGTACTTC
NA	NA	TRBV7-2	TRBJ1-2	15	CASSLAMGAAYGYTF	TGTGCCAGCAGCTTAGCAATGGGGGCGGCCTATGGCTACACCTTC
TRBD2	few	TRBV7-9	TRBJ2-1	15	CASSKSGAGGNEQFF	TGTGCCAGCAGTAAAAGCGGGGCCGGGGGGAATGAGCAGTTCTTC
NA	many	TRBV5-6	TRBJ2-7	12	CASSLIRDEQYF	TGTGCCAGCAGCTTGATAAGAGACGAGCAGTACTTC
TRBD2	many	TRBV15	TRBJ2-7	19	CATSRDNTGTSGVSYEQYF	TGTGCCACCAGCAGAGACAACACTGGGACTAGCGGGGTTTCCTACGAGCAGTACTTC
TRBD1	few	TRBV11-2	TRBJ1-6	19	CASSLWGQGVRKGNSPLHF	TGTGCCAGCAGCTTATGGGGACAGGGAGTAAGAAAGGGTAATTCACCCCTCCACTTT
NA	NA	TRBV12-3/TRBV12-4	TRBJ1-1	17	CASSLRGGGVGNTEAFF	TGTGCCAGCAGCCTCAGAGGGGGGGGCGTGGGGAACACTGAAGCTTTCTTT
TRBD1	many	TRBV12-3/TRBV12-4	TRBJ2-6	17	CASSGTGTPSGANVLTF	TGTGCCAGCAGTGGGACAGGAACCCCCTCTGGGGCCAACGTCCTGACTTTC
NA	many	TRBV7-6	TRBJ1-4	13	CASSPGPNEKLFF	TGTGCCAGCAGCCCCGGGCCTAATGAAAAACTGTTTTTT
NA	few	TRBV7-9	TRBJ2-5	16	CASSSGGVRLQETQYF	TGTGCCAGCAGCTCCGGTGGGGTTCGGCTGCAAGAGACCCAGTACTTC
NA	few	TRBV18	TRBJ2-3	15	CASSPLRQTTDTQYF	TGTGCCAGCTCACCATTAAGGCAGACCACAGATACGCAGTATTTT
NA	many	TRBV20-1	TRBJ2-3	16	CSAKSSSSLFTDTQYF	TGCAGTGCTAAAAGTTCGAGTTCTTTATTCACAGATACGCAGTATTTT
NA	many	TRBV7-3	TRBJ2-7	15	CASSLSSDTYYEQYF	TGTGCCAGCAGCTTAAGCTCGGACACCTACTACGAGCAGTACTTC
NA	many	TRBV5-1	TRBJ2-2	17	CASSYSGPEALTGELFF	TGCGCCAGCAGCTATTCTGGCCCGGAGGCTCTTACCGGGGAGCTGTTTTTT
NA	many	TRBV5-1	TRBJ1-1	13	CASSLGYGEEAFF	TGCGCCAGCAGCTTGGGGTATGGAGAAGAAGCTTTCTTT
TRBD2	NA	TRBV2	TRBJ2-7	15	CASTKTSGGSYEQYF	TGTGCCAGCACCAAGACTAGCGGGGGATCCTACGAGCAGTACTTC
NA	many	TRBV12-3/TRBV12-4	TRBJ2-2	15	CASSSLKGYTGELFF	TGTGCCAGCAGCAGCCTCAAGGGGTACACCGGGGAGCTGTTTTTT
TRBD2	many	TRBV7-2	TRBJ2-7	15	CASRSSGGFSYEQYF	TGTGCCAGCAGGAGTAGCGGGGGTTTCTCCTACGAGCAGTACTTC
NA	many	TRBV24-1	TRBJ2-7	12	CATSPGGNEQYF	TGTGCCACCTCCCCGGGGGGCAACGAGCAGTACTTC
TRBD2	NA	TRBV2	TRBJ2-5	15	CASSEEAGGLETQYF	TGTGCCAGCAGTGAGGAGGCGGGGGGGCTAGAGACCCAGTACTTC
TRBD1	many	TRBV5-1	TRBJ2-5	13	CASSSGQQETQYF	TGTGCCAGCAGTTCGGGACAGCAAGAGACCCAGTACTTC
NA	few	TRBV3-1	TRBJ1-6	20	CASSQDRGAGSSSYNSPLHF	TGTGCCAGCAGCCAAGATCGAGGGGCAGGATCGAGCTCCTATAATTCACCCCTCCACTTT
NA	NA	TRBV20-1	TRBJ2-7	15	CSARGQEGGSYEQYF	TGCAGTGCTAGAGGGCAGGAGGGGGGGTCCTACGAGCAGTACTTC
NA	NA	TRBV7-8	TRBJ1-1	15	CASSLGIGENTEAFF	TGTGCCAGCAGCTTAGGAATAGGGGAGAACACTGAAGCTTTCTTT